Each of the 5 T cell receptor beta chains below was sequenced from the same sample in a study of human T cells and chemical hapten exposure. As to time point: pre-sensitization, week 0. Treatment of the sample: therapeutic diphenylcyclopropenone sensitization with weekly scalp DPC. TCRdb ran MiXCR on the RACE reads and lists one entry per CDR3 protein. This repertoire shows 250,000 to 300,000 distinct CDR3 sequences, approximately 7.5% found once; its top ten account for 1.2%. The sample was whole blood, taken in connection with sensitization to the hapten diphenylcyclopropenone (DPC). The source of these receptors is a man between 18 and 29 years old with alopecia areata. Some clones in this sample may be carry-over from other donors' samples.

This clonotype was seen more than once but under ten times. The chain combines TRBV24-1 with TRBJ2-2; 7 bases align to TRBD2. V shed 9 bases and J 7 bases; nucleotides not matched to a gene: 7. The CDR3 loop spans 13 amino acids. Per germline, CDR1 KGHDR and CDR2 SFDVKD. CDR3 coding DNA: TGTGCCACCGGGAGGGGAGTCATCGGGGAGCTGTTTTTT. Translating it yields CATGRGVIGELFF.

This clonotype was detected many times. This sequence joins TRBV29-1 and TRBJ1-1; D call uncertain. Germline V gene data show CDR1 as SQVTM and CDR2 as ANQGSEA. Trimming removed 7 bases from V and 2 bases from J, with 5 bases in between. The CDR3 length is 10 residues. CDR3 sequence: CSGANTEAFF. In DNA, the CDR3 is TGCAGCGGGGCTAACACTGAAGCTTTCTTT.

In its sample, this clonotype was seen many times. The CDR3, as DNA: TGTGCCAGCAGCCGGACCCTAATTAACTATGGCTACACCTTC. Translating it yields CASSRTLINYGYTF. This rearrangement joins TRBV3-1 to TRBJ1-2; D unclear. This CDR3 has 14 residues. The V end lost 4 bases, the J end lost 1 base, and 10 bases lay between the germline ends. The V gene's germline CDR1 is LGHDT and CDR2 YNNKEL (reference sequence). The complete variable domain, with remaining parts taken from reference TRBV3-1 and TRBJ1-2, reads DTAVSQTPKYLVTQMGNDKSIKCEQNLGHDTMYWYKQDSKKFLKIMFSYNNKELIINETVPNRFSPKSPDKAHLNLHINSLELGDSAVYFCASSRTLINYGYTFGSGTRLTVV.

The genes are TRBV28 and TRBJ2-4; D ambiguous. Germline V lookup: CDR1 MDHEN, CDR2 SYDVKM. The CDR3 is 15 amino acids. V shed 3 bases and J shed 0 bases, with 9 bases lying between them. CDR3 amino acids: CASSFAALAKNIQYF. In nucleotides, the CDR3 is TGTGCCAGCAGTTTCGCAGCTCTAGCCAAAAACATTCAGTACTTC. The whole variable domain, remainder taken from reference TRBV28 and TRBJ2-4, is DVKVTQSSRYLVKRTGEKVFLECVQDMDHENMFWYRQDPGLGLRLIYFSYDVKMKEKGDIPEGYSVSREKKERFSLILESASTNQTSMYLCASSFAALAKNIQYFGAGTRLSVL.

This clonotype has at least ten counts. This chain uses TRBV14 with TRBJ2-6; tentatively, D is TRBD2 (5 bases). CDR1 and CDR2 (germline): SGHDN, FVKESK. CDR3 length equals 17 residues. V was clipped by 4 bases and J by 4 bases, with 17 bases between them. CDR3 sequence reads: CASSLSWPTGGANVLTF. The CDR3 DNA follows: TGTGCCAGCAGCCTATCATGGCCAACGGGAGGGGCCAACGTCCTGACTTTC.